This T cell receptor beta chain came from a study of blood T cell repertoires in COVID-19. Across the study: COVID-19 samples, acute and convalescent, were from the United States, Italy and Spain. The analysed material was cDNA or gDNA that came from T cells, B-cell-depleted T cells, or PBMCs.

Authors' data handling: Amplification from reference gene primers served as the basis for estimated nucleated cell counts. Profiling relied on immunoSEQ multiplex PCR, and the TCRdb table lists in-frame clones only, not all of them. Clone size and V and J calls were adopted from that table, with D and trimming inferred from the DNA. The data contain under 100,000 clones, over 80% of them seen just once; the ten biggest clones take up 15% to 20%. Germline V CDR1 and CDR2: GTSNPN, SVGIG (reference sequence). There are 12 residues in the CDR3. Trimming cost V 4 bases and J 6 bases; bases outside gene matches: 3.

This receptor was taken from an elderly man with active or convalescent COVID-19. The genes are TRBV30 and TRBJ1-2; 9 bases align to TRBD1. The sequenced sample was peripheral blood. CDR3 amino acids: CAWTWDRDGYTF. CDR3 DNA: TGTGCCTGGACCTGGGACAGGGATGGCTACACCTTC.